The T cell receptor beta chain described here comes from a study of Ad26.COV2.S vaccination and SARS-CoV-2 variants. Across the whole study: Intramuscular Ad26.COV2.S at 5x10^10 or 1x10^11 viral particles.

With regard to this clone: Its target is unknown.

The table came from immunoSEQ multiplex PCR; TCRdb's copy has only in-frame clones and leaves some out. The repertoire holds about 350,000 clones, with around 88% as singletons. Treatment reported: roughly 20 received Ad26.COV2.S at low or high dose, single or two shots; 5 received placebo; per-sample allocation not given. Specimen acquisition occurred on day 63 following the initial vaccine or placebo injection. Built on an Ad26 vector, the vaccine expressed Wuhan-strain SARS-CoV-2 spike. Notes on the study in general: Similar non-spike TCR breadth was seen in vaccine and placebo recipients.

The CDR3 consists of 14 residues. Looked up from germline, CDR1 is SGHRS and CDR2 is YFSETQ. The V gene end was trimmed by 0 bases and the J gene end by 5 bases; junction bases not matched to a gene: 4. The source of this sequence is a person between 18 and 60 years old who received the Ad26.COV2.S COVID-19 vaccine or a placebo. The sample here was peripheral blood, taken in a trial of Ad26.COV2.S vaccine versus placebo. The genes are TRBV5-1 and TRBJ2-5, with TRBD1 matching 7 bases. The CDR3 is CASSLGTGVETQYF. As DNA, the CDR3 is TGCGCCAGCAGCTTGGGTACAGGGGTCGAGACCCAGTACTTC.